Below, one TCR beta chain is given with its context. This record comes from a study of blood T cell repertoires in COVID-19. Study-level background: Acute-phase and convalescent COVID-19 samples originated in the United States, Italy and Spain. Nucleic acid was either cDNA or gDNA, and it came from T cells, B-cell-depleted T cells, or PBMCs.

Original processing methods: Reference gene primer amplification in the assay estimated nucleated cell counts. TCRdb's copy holds only in-frame clones and misses some; the assay was immunoSEQ multiplex PCR. V, J and clone size reflect that table, while D and trimming were determined from the DNA. The data hold 110,000 or so clones, with around 80% observed a single time. The CDR3 is 13 amino acids. Germline CDR1 SQVTM, CDR2 ANQGSEA. V was trimmed by 4 bases and J by 1 base, leaving 5 bases between them. This chain joins TRBV29-1 and TRBJ2-6, with D maybe TRBD1 (5 bases). The receptor was derived from a human donor in a cohort sampled during active or convalescent COVID-19. Sequenced: peripheral blood. CDR3 sequence reads: CSVGQSGANVLTF. In DNA form, the CDR3 reads TGCAGCGTTGGACAGTCTGGGGCCAACGTCCTGACTTTC.